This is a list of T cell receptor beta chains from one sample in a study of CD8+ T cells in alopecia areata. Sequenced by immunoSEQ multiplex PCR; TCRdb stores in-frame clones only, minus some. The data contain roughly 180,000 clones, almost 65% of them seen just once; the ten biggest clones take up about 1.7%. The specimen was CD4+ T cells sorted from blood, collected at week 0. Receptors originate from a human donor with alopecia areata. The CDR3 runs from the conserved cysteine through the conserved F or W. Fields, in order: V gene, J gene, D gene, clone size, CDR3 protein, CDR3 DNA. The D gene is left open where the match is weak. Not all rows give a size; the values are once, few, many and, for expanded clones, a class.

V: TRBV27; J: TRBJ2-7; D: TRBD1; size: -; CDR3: CASSSSWTGYEQYF; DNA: TGTGCCAGCAGTTCTTCCTGGACAGGTTACGAGCAGTACTTC
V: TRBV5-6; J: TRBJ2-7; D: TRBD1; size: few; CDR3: CASSPRGLAVSYEQYF; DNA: TGTGCCAGCAGCCCGAGGGGGCTAGCAGTCTCCTACGAGCAGTACTTC
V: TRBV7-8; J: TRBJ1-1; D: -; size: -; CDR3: CASSLKGAGAEAFF; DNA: TGTGCCAGCAGCTTAAAAGGGGCTGGGGCTGAAGCTTTCTTT
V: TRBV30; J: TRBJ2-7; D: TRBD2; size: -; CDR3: CASERGNEQYF; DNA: TGTGCCTCCGAGCGGGGCAACGAGCAGTACTTC
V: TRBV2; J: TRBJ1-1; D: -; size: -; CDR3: CASSAFPGNTEAFF; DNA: TGTGCCAGCAGTGCTTTTCCAGGAAACACTGAAGCTTTCTTT
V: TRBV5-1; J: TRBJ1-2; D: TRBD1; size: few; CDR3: CASSSETGRYGYTF; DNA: TGCGCCAGCAGCTCGGAGACAGGGAGATATGGCTACACCTTC
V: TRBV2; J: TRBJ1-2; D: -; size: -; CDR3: CASSEHSGYTF; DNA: TGTGCCAGCAGTGAACACTCTGGCTACACCTTC
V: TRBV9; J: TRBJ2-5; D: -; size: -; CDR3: CASSVRDTLQETQYF; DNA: TGTGCCAGCAGCGTGCGGGACACCCTTCAAGAGACCCAGTACTTC
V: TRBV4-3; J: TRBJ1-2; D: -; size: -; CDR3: CASSQDNTGRGGYTF; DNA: TGCGCCAGCAGCCAAGATAACACAGGCCGAGGGGGCTACACCTTC
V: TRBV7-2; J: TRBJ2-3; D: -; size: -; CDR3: CASSSQSTDTQYF; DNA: TGTGCCAGCAGCAGTCAGAGCACAGATACGCAGTATTTT
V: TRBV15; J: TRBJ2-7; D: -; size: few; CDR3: CATSRDGGEQYF; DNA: TGTGCCACCAGCAGAGATGGAGGCGAGCAGTACTTC
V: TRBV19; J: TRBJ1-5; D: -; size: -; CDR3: CASRQGDQPQHF; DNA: TGTGCCAGTAGGCAGGGCGATCAGCCCCAGCATTTT
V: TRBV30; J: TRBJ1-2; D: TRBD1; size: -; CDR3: CAWVPGGGYGYTF; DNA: TGTGCCTGGGTTCCAGGGGGCGGCTATGGCTACACCTTC
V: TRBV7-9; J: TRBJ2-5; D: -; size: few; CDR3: CASSPRFGTEETQYF; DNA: TGTGCCAGCAGCCCCAGGTTTGGGACGGAAGAGACCCAGTACTTC
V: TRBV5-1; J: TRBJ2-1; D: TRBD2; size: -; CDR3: CASSLAPSGGTFSSYNEQFF; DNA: TGCGCCAGCAGCTTGGCCCCTAGCGGGGGCACGTTTAGCTCCTACAATGAGCAGTTCTTC
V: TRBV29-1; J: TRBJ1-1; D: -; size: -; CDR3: CSVVNTEAFF; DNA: TGCAGCGTCGTTAACACAGAAGCTTTCTTT
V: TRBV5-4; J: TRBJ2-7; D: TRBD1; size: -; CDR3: CASSPGRDSYYEQYF; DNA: TGTGCCAGCAGCCCGGGCCGGGACAGCTACTACGAGCAGTACTTC
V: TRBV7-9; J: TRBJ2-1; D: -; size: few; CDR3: CAIDWQTNNEQFF; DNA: TGTGCCATCGACTGGCAGACGAATAATGAGCAGTTCTTC
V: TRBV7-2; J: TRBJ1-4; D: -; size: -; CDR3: CASSLAGSTEKLFF; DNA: TGTGCCAGCAGCTTAGCGGGTTCAACCGAAAAACTGTTTTTT
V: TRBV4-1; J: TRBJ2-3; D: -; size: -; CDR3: CASSQAGPSTDTQYF; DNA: TGCGCCAGCAGCCAAGCGGGTCCTAGCACAGATACGCAGTATTTT
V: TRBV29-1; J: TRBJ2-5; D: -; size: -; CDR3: CSVEQGRETQYF; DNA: TGCAGCGTTGAGCAGGGTAGAGAGACCCAGTACTTC
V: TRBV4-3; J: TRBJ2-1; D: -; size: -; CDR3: CASSQESGRLHEQFF; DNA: TGCGCCAGCAGCCAAGAGTCGGGACGGCTTCATGAGCAGTTCTTC
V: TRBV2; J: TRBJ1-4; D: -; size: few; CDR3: CASSDQHGRDEKLFF; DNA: TGTGCCAGCAGTGACCAACACGGGAGGGATGAAAAACTGTTTTTT
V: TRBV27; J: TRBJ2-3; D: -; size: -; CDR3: CASSSLASTDTQYF; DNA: TGTGCCAGCAGTTCCTTGGCTAGCACAGATACGCAGTATTTT
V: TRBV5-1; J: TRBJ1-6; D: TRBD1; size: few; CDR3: CASSLTGGRDSPLHF; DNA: TGCGCCAGCAGCTTGACAGGGGGCAGGGATTCACCCCTCCACTTT
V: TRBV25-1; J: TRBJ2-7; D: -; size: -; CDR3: CASRGGATEEQYF; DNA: TGTGCCAGCAGAGGGGGGGCGACTGAGGAGCAGTACTTC
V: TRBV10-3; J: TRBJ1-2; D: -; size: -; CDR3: CAISLGQSYTF; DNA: TGTGCCATCAGCCTAGGACAGTCATACACCTTC
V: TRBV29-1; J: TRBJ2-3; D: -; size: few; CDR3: CSVRQGTDTQYF; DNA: TGCAGCGTTCGACAGGGCACAGATACGCAGTATTTT